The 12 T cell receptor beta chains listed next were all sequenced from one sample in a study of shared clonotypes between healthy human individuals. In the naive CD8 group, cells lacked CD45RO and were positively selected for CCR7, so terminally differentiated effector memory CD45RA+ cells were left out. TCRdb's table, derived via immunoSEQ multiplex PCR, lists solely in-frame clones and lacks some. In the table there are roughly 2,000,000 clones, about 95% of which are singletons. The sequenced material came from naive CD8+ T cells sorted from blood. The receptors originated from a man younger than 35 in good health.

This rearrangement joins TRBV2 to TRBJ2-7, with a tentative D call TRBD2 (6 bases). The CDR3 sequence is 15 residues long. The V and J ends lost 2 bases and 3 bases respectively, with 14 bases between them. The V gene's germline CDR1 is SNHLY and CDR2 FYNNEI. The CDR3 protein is CASSEWGSDYYEQYF. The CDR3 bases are TGTGCCAGCAGTGAATGGGGGTCGGACTACTACGAGCAGTACTTC.

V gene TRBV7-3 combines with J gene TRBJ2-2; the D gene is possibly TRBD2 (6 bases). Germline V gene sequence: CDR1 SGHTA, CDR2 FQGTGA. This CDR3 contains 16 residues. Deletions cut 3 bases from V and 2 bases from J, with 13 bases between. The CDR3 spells CASSLDLAPNTGELFF. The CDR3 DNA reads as TGTGCCAGCAGCTTGGATCTAGCGCCCAACACCGGGGAGCTGTTTTTT.

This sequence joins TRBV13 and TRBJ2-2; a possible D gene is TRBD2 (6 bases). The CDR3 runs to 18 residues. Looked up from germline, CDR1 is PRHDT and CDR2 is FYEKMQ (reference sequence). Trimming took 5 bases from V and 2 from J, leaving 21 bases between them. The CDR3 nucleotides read TGTGCCAGCAGCACCCCGCTCGGTAGCGGACGTAACACCGGGGAGCTGTTTTTT. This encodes CASSTPLGSGRNTGELFF.

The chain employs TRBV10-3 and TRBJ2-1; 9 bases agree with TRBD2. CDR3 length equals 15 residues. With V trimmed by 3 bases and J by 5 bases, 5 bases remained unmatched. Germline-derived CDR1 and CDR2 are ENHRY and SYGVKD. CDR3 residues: CAISESAGGNNEQFF. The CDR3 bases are TGTGCCATCAGTGAATCGGCGGGGGGGAACAATGAGCAGTTCTTC.

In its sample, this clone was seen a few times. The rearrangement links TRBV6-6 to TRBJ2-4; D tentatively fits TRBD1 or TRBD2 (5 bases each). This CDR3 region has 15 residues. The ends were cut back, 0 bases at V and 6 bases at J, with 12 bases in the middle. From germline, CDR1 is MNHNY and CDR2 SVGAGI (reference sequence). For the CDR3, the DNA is TGTGCCAGCAGTTACTCATCCGGGGCGGGAAACATTCAGTACTTC. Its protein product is CASSYSSGAGNIQYF.

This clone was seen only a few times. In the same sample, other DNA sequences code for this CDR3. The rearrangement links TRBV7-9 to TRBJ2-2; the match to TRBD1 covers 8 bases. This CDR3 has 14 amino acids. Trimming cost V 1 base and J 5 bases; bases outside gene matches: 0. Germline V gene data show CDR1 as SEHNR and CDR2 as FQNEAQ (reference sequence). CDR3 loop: CASSLGQGTGELFF. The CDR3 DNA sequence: TGTGCCAGCAGCTTAGGACAGGGGACCGGGGAGCTGTTTTTT.

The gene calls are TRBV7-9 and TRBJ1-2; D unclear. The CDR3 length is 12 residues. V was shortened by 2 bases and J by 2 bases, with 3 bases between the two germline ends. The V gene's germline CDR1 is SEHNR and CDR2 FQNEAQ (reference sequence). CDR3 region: CASSLTNYGYTF. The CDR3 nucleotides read TGTGCCAGCAGCTTAACCAACTATGGCTACACCTTC. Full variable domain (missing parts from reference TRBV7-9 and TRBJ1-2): DTGVSQNPRHKITKRGQNVTFRCDPISEHNRLYWYRQTLGQGPEFLTYFQNEAQLEKSRLLSDRFSAERPKGSFSTLEIQRTEQGDSAMYLCASSLTNYGYTFGSGTRLTVV.

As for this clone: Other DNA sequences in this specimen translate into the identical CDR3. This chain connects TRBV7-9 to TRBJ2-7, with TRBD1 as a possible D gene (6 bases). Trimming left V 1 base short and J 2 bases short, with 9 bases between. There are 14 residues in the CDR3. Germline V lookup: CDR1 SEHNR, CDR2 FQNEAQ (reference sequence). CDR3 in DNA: TGTGCCAGCAGCTTAGGGGGGACACCCTACGAGCAGTACTTC. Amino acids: CASSLGGTPYEQYF.

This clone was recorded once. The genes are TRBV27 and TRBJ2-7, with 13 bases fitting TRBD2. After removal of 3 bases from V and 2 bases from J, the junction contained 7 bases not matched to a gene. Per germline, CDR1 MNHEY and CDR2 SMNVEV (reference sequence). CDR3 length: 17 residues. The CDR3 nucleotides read TGTGCCAGCAGTTTCCTAGGGACTAGCGGGGTTACCTACGAGCAGTACTTC. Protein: CASSFLGTSGVTYEQYF.

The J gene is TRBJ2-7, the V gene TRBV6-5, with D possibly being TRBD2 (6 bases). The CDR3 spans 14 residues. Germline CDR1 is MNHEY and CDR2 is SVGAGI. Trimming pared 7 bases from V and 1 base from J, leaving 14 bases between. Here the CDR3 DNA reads TGTGCCAGCAAGACGGGGGACGGATCCTACGAGCAGTACTTC. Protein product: CASKTGDGSYEQYF.

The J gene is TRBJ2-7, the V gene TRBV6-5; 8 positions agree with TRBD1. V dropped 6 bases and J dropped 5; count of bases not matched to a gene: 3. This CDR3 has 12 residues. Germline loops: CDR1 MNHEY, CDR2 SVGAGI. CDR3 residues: CASSDRGNEQYF. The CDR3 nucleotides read TGTGCCAGCAGCGACAGGGGCAACGAGCAGTACTTC.

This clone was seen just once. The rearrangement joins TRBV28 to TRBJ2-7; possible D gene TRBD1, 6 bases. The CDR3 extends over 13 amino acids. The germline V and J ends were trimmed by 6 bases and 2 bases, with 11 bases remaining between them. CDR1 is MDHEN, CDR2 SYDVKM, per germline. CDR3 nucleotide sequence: TGTGCCAGCAGGTTTGCAGGGGCCTACGAGCAGTACTTC. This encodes CASRFAGAYEQYF.